This T cell receptor beta chain is from a study of blood T cell repertoires in COVID-19. Study-level information: The origin of the acute and convalescent COVID-19 samples was the United States, Italy and Spain. T cells, B-cell-depleted T cells, or PBMCs supplied cDNA or gDNA.

In the original processing: The authors estimated nucleated cell counts from reference gene primer amplification. Sequencing used immunoSEQ multiplex PCR; TCRdb keeps in-frame clones, though not all of them. Clonal size and the V and J genes are those of that table, whereas D and trimming came from the DNA. The data show nearly 95,000 clones, about 77% seen once. J lost 2 bases, V lost 6 bases, and 6 bases had no gene match. This CDR3 has 15 amino acids. Germline V gene sequence: CDR1 LNHDA, CDR2 SQIVND (reference sequence). The TCR comes from a human donor in a cohort sampled during active COVID-19. The chain carries TRBV19 and TRBJ2-4; 8 bases are shared with TRBD1. The material sequenced was peripheral blood. Here the CDR3 DNA reads TGTGCCAGTAGACCTAGGACAGGGTCCAAAAACATTCAGTACTTC. Translated, it gives CASRPRTGSKNIQYF.